What follows are 30 T cell receptor beta chains derived from one specimen sequenced in a study of OX40 agonist ivuxolimab in advanced cancers. The assay was immunoSEQ multiplex PCR, and TCRdb's table has in-frame clones only and misses some. The table shows some 81,000 clones, with 87% occurring only once. The starting material was CD4+ or CD8+ T cells sorted from blood, obtained in a trial of the OX40 agonist ivuxolimab. The receptors were sampled from an adult with an advanced solid tumor such as melanoma, head and neck, liver or kidney cancer.

The CDR3 protein is CASNFPGSRETQYF. CDR3 DNA: TGTGCCAGCAACTTTCCTGGGTCCAGGGAGACCCAGTACTTC. The chain combines TRBV7-2 with TRBJ2-5; D is ambiguous. The CDR3 covers 14 residues. Germline values: CDR1 SGHTA, CDR2 FQGNSA. V was cut by 7 bases and J by 5 bases, with 17 bases left in between.

The chain has TRBV5-4 and TRBJ2-3; TRBD2 matches at 12 bases. Trimming at V came to 4 bases and at J to 0 bases, leaving 3 bases not matched to a gene. CDR1 is SGHNT, CDR2 YYREEE, per germline (reference sequence). This CDR3 region has 16 residues. This CDR3 is CASSPGLAGSTDTQYF. The CDR3 DNA reads as TGTGCCAGCAGCCCTGGACTAGCGGGGAGCACAGATACGCAGTATTTT.

The chain couples TRBV7-2 to TRBJ1-4; TRBD1 aligns across 7 bases. The trim removed 4 bases at V and 5 bases at J, leaving 4 bases unmatched. The CDR3 consists of 14 residues. Looked up from germline, CDR1 is SGHTA and CDR2 is FQGNSA. The CDR3 region has the DNA TGTGCCAGCAGCTCCCTGGACAGGAATGAAAAACTGTTTTTT. It specifies CASSSLDRNEKLFF.

The chain links TRBV6-5 to TRBJ2-5; possible D gene TRBD1, 6 bases. The length of the CDR3 is 15 residues. Germline V gene data show CDR1 as MNHEY and CDR2 as SVGAGI. V was cut by 5 bases and J by 5 bases, with 18 bases left in between. The CDR3 region is CASSAQGPRRETQYF. CDR3 coding DNA: TGTGCCAGCAGTGCACAGGGACCGCGAAGGGAGACCCAGTACTTC.

A word on this clone: The sample holds other DNA sequences that translate to the same CDR3. The chain combines TRBV9 with TRBJ2-7; D is possibly TRBD2 (6 bases). V was cut by 0 bases and J by 0 bases, with 7 bases left in between. The CDR3 extends over 14 amino acids. Germline V gives CDR1 SGDLS, CDR2 YYNGEE. CDR3: CASSVDGSSYEQYF. CDR3 nucleotides: TGTGCCAGCAGCGTAGACGGGAGCTCCTACGAGCAGTACTTC.

DNA of the CDR3: TGTGCCTGGAGTAGGGCTAGAGAGTACGAGCAGTACTTC. This gives the protein CAWSRAREYEQYF. J is TRBJ2-7 and V is TRBV30; D uncertain. V dropped 2 bases and J dropped 4 bases, with 12 bases sitting between them. Germline V gene data show CDR1 as GTSNPN and CDR2 as SVGIG (reference sequence). The CDR3 covers 13 residues.

This chain joins TRBV5-4 and TRBJ2-1; no clear D gene. Germline assignment: CDR1 SGHNT and CDR2 YYREEE (reference sequence). This CDR3 has 15 residues. V was cut by 4 bases and J by 2 bases, with 13 bases left in between. The CDR3 region has the DNA TGTGCCAGCAGCCCCCAGAAGCTGGCCTACAATGAGCAGTTCTTC. It specifies CASSPQKLAYNEQFF.

This chain links TRBV7-3 with TRBJ1-1; D remains ambiguous. The CDR3 extends over 15 amino acids. The V gene lost 1 base and the J gene lost 2 bases, with 11 bases spanning the gap. CDR1 is SGHTA and CDR2 is FQGTGA in the germline V gene. CDR3 DNA sequence: TGTGCCAGCAGCTTAAACCCAGGAGCTAACACTGAAGCTTTCTTT. Translation gives CASSLNPGANTEAFF.

In nucleotides, the CDR3 is TGTGCCAGCACCCGGGACAGTGTTGGCTACACCTTC. Its protein is CASTRDSVGYTF. This rearrangement joins TRBV25-1 to TRBJ1-2; 7 nucleotides line up with TRBD1. In germline, CDR1 is MGHDK, CDR2 SYGVNS. Trimming took 7 bases from V and 7 from J; bases not matched to a gene: 6. The CDR3 extends over 12 amino acids.

V gene TRBV27 combines with J gene TRBJ2-4, with D perhaps matching TRBD1 or TRBD2 (5 bases each). This CDR3 region has 14 residues. V shed 5 bases and J shed 9 bases, with 17 bases lying between them. The V gene's germline CDR1 is MNHEY and CDR2 SMNVEV (reference sequence). CDR3 DNA: TGTGCCAGCAGTCCCCGGGACGGTCAAAGCATTCAGTACTTC. It specifies CASSPRDGQSIQYF.

This chain uses TRBV6-5 with TRBJ2-7; 10 nucleotides line up with TRBD2. This CDR3 is 14 amino acids long. V lost 7 bases to trimming and J lost 0 bases; unmatched junction nucleotides: 3. Germline V CDR1 and CDR2: MNHEY, SVGAGI. The CDR3, as DNA: TGTGCCAGCACTGTAGCGGGGGGCTCCTACGAGCAGTACTTC. This sequence encodes CASTVAGGSYEQYF.

The chain combines TRBV27 with TRBJ2-7; D unclear. Germline lookup yields CDR1 MNHEY and CDR2 SMNVEV (reference sequence). Trimming pared 3 bases from V and 6 bases from J, leaving 12 bases between. The length of the CDR3 is 13 residues. The CDR3 region has the DNA TGTGCCAGCAGTTTTTCAGTCCACCGCGAGCAGTACTTC. This codes for CASSFSVHREQYF.

The chain has TRBV28 and TRBJ2-1, with TRBD2 identical over 12 bases. Per germline, CDR1 MDHEN and CDR2 SYDVKM. The ends lost 8 bases at V and 8 bases at J; junction bases unmatched: 13. This CDR3 is built from 16 residues. The CDR3 loop is CASFTGTSGRPHEQFF. The CDR3 DNA reads TGTGCCAGCTTTACCGGGACTAGCGGGCGCCCTCATGAGCAGTTCTTC.

This clone was detected only a few times. This chain connects TRBV7-8 to TRBJ2-1, with 12 positions matching TRBD2. The CDR3 length is 15 residues. V lost 8 bases and J lost 8; bases outside the gene matches: 10. Germline CDR1 reads SGHVS; CDR2 reads FQNEAQ. The DNA for the CDR3 is TGTGCCAGCGCCCTAAGGACTAGCGGGATCTATGAGCAGTTCTTC. Its translation: CASALRTSGIYEQFF.

This clone was counted a single time. One end of the junction varies from germline; a read error may be responsible. The rearrangement links TRBV7-2 to TRBJ2-7; TRBD2 matches 12 bases. The CDR3 runs 18 residues. CDR1 is SGHTA and CDR2 is FQGNSA in the germline V gene. The CDR3, as DNA: TGTGCCAGCAGCCTAGCCACCCTAGCGGGAGGGGGGTCGGGGGAGCAGTACTTC. Amino acids: CASSLATLAGGGSGEQYF.

The V and J genes are TRBV6-1 and TRBJ1-3; D unclear. The germline V and J ends were trimmed by 4 bases and 3 bases, with 10 bases remaining between them. This CDR3 has 14 residues. The germline V gene encodes CDR1 MNHNS and CDR2 SASEGT. CDR3 in DNA: TGTGCCAGCAGTGCCGGGTCCCTTGGAAACACCATATATTTT. This translates into CASSAGSLGNTIYF.

This rearrangement joins TRBV6-1 to TRBJ2-7, with 9 bases matching TRBD2. The CDR3 sequence is 14 residues long. Germline lookup yields CDR1 MNHNS and CDR2 SASEGT. CDR3 nucleotide sequence: TGTGCGGGGAGCGGGAGGCGGCCTGAGGACGAGCAGTACTTC. It specifies CAGSGRRPEDEQYF.

The chain carries TRBV12-5 and TRBJ1-3; tentatively, D is TRBD1 (6 bases). The germline gives CDR1 LGHNT, CDR2 FRNRAP. The V gene lost 2 bases and the J gene lost 1 base, with 15 bases spanning the gap. This CDR3 region has 17 residues. The DNA of the CDR3 is TGTGCTAGTGGTTTGCTAATCACAGGGTTATCTGGAAACACCATATATTTT. Protein product: CASGLLITGLSGNTIYF.

The J gene is TRBJ2-2, the V gene TRBV30, with 7 bases identical to TRBD1. V shed 0 bases and J 5 bases; nucleotides not matched to a gene: 0. The CDR3 extends over 13 amino acids. Germline V gene data show CDR1 as GTSNPN and CDR2 as SVGIG (reference sequence). CDR3 region: CAWSVQGTGELFF. CDR3 in DNA: TGTGCCTGGAGTGTACAGGGGACCGGGGAGCTGTTTTTT.

The CDR3 here is CASSSPLGQGAGETQYF. The CDR3 region has the DNA TGTGCCAGCAGTTCACCTTTGGGGCAGGGGGCCGGTGAGACCCAGTACTTC. The V and J genes are TRBV27 and TRBJ2-5; TRBD1 agrees at 8 bases. Germline V gene lookup returns CDR1 MNHEY and CDR2 SMNVEV (reference sequence). The V and J ends lost 4 bases and 5 bases, in that order; junction bases with no gene match: 15. The length of the CDR3 is 17 residues.

This chain links TRBV19 with TRBJ2-5, with 10 nucleotides matching TRBD1. The CDR3 is 14 residues long. J gave up 5 bases and V 5 bases, and 5 bases lay outside the gene matches. Germline loops: CDR1 LNHDA, CDR2 SQIVND (reference sequence). CDR3 sequence reads: CASSLGQGRETQYF. In DNA, the CDR3 is TGTGCCAGTAGTTTGGGACAGGGGAGGGAGACCCAGTACTTC.

V usage is TRBV19 and J usage is TRBJ1-2; 12 bases align to TRBD1. This CDR3 comprises 18 residues. Per the germline V gene, CDR1 is LNHDA and CDR2 is SQIVND (reference sequence). The V and J ends lost 6 bases and 2 bases, in that order; junction bases with no gene match: 13. CDR3 residues: CASSPKTGTGGANYGYTF. DNA for the CDR3: TGTGCCAGTAGCCCCAAGACCGGGACAGGGGGCGCGAACTATGGCTACACCTTC.

In regard to this clone: Other DNA sequences within the sample encode an identical CDR3. The chain joins TRBV27 to TRBJ2-2; D may be TRBD1 (5 bases). Trimming removed 5 bases at V and 1 base at J, with 11 bases between. The CDR3 spans 15 residues. CDR1 is MNHEY and CDR2 is SMNVEV in the germline V gene (reference sequence). The CDR3 DNA is TGTGCCAGCAGTCTGCAGGGAAAGAACACCGGGGAGCTGTTTTTT. Protein: CASSLQGKNTGELFF.

This chain joins TRBV4-1 and TRBJ2-3; D uncertain. The germline V and J ends were trimmed by 3 bases and 4 bases, with 14 bases remaining between them. The CDR3 is 15 amino acids. Per the germline V gene, CDR1 is MGHRA and CDR2 is YSYEKL. The CDR3: CASSQSSSSPDTQYF. The CDR3 DNA reads TGCGCCAGCAGCCAGTCCTCCTCGAGCCCAGATACGCAGTATTTT.

The V gene is TRBV6-5, the J gene TRBJ2-7; 7 positions agree with TRBD2. V dropped 0 bases and J dropped 5; count of bases not matched to a gene: 10. This CDR3 is built from 16 residues. From germline, CDR1 is MNHEY and CDR2 SVGAGI. This CDR3 is CASSYSYGLAVDEQYF. The DNA for the CDR3 is TGTGCCAGCAGTTACTCTTATGGTCTAGCGGTCGACGAGCAGTACTTC.

This clone has only one observation. The V call is TRBV6-5, the J call TRBJ2-2; D may be TRBD1 (6 bases). This CDR3 region has 14 residues. V lost 0 bases to trimming and J lost 7 bases, with 9 bases between them. Germline CDR1 and CDR2: MNHEY and SVGAGI. CDR3 DNA sequence: TGTGCCAGCAGTTACTCGCAGGGGTACGGGGAGCTGTTTTTT. Translation: CASSYSQGYGELFF.

The V and J genes are TRBV18 and TRBJ1-2, with a weak D call TRBD1 (5 bases). The V gene's germline CDR1 is KGHSH and CDR2 LQKENI. Trimming shortened V by 2 bases and J by 6 bases, and 13 bases separated the two germline ends. CDR3 length: 14 residues. CDR3 loop: CASSPGSRVDGYTF. CDR3 nucleotides: TGTGCCAGCTCACCAGGGAGCAGGGTTGATGGCTACACCTTC.

CDR3: CASSSGQGYYEQYF. CDR3 bases: TGTGCCAGCAGCTCCGGACAGGGTTATTACGAGCAGTACTTC. This chain uses TRBV7-3 with TRBJ2-7; 8 bases agree with TRBD1. Losses at the gene ends were 4 bases for V and 4 bases for J; bases not matched to a gene: 6. Germline V CDR1 and CDR2: SGHTA, FQGTGA. This CDR3 is 14 amino acids long.

This chain joins TRBV19 and TRBJ2-7; D unclear. Germline V lookup: CDR1 LNHDA, CDR2 SQIVND (reference sequence). Trimming took off 7 bases at V and 3 bases at J, with 13 bases between the two ends. There are 13 residues in the CDR3. CDR3 sequence reads: CASMVTVHYEQYF. CDR3 sequence (DNA): TGTGCCAGTATGGTTACAGTACACTACGAGCAGTACTTC.

This CDR3 reads CASTRTGGTYEQYF. The DNA for the CDR3 is TGTGCCAGCACCCGGACAGGGGGAACTTACGAGCAGTACTTC. The J gene is TRBJ2-7, the V gene TRBV7-8, with 10 bases identical to TRBD1. V was pared by 7 bases and J by 4 bases, with 7 bases of the junction left unmatched. CDR1 is SGHVS, CDR2 FQNEAQ, per germline. This CDR3 is built from 14 residues.